These 18 T cell receptor beta chains were all obtained from the same sample, sequenced in a study of OX40 agonist ivuxolimab in advanced cancers. Generated by immunoSEQ multiplex PCR, the TCRdb table keeps only in-frame clones and is missing some. The sample holds approximately 92,000 clones, approximately 94% seen once. The source material was CD4+ or CD8+ T cells sorted from blood, sampled in a trial of the OX40 agonist ivuxolimab. The receptors derive from an adult with an advanced solid tumor such as melanoma, head and neck, liver or kidney cancer.

V usage is TRBV19 and J usage is TRBJ2-2; D gene ambiguous. Germline V gives CDR1 LNHDA, CDR2 SQIVND (reference sequence). CDR3 length: 14 amino acids. The V end lost 4 bases, the J end lost 3 bases, and 9 bases lay between the germline ends. CDR3: CASSKGKDTGELFF. The DNA of the CDR3 is TGTGCCAGTAGTAAAGGGAAGGACACCGGGGAGCTGTTTTTT.

The V gene is TRBV28, the J gene TRBJ1-4, with 9 bases identical to TRBD1. The V and J ends lost 6 bases and 0 bases, in that order; junction bases with no gene match: 5. Germline loops: CDR1 MDHEN, CDR2 SYDVKM. This CDR3 is built from 16 residues. CDR3 amino acids: CASSQQGAATNEKLFF. DNA of the CDR3: TGTGCCAGCAGCCAACAGGGGGCTGCAACTAATGAAAAACTGTTTTTT.

The V call is TRBV6-5, the J call TRBJ2-1, with a tentative D call TRBD1 (6 bases). Per germline, CDR1 MNHEY and CDR2 SVGAGI. The CDR3 has 15 residues. Deletions cut 0 bases from V and 12 bases from J, with 18 bases between. In nucleotides, the CDR3 is TGTGCCAGCAGTTACTCGGGACAAATAGAAAAAACGCAGTTCTTC. This translates into CASSYSGQIEKTQFF.

This rearrangement joins TRBV7-6 to TRBJ2-5; possibly TRBD1 for D (6 bases). V was pared by 6 bases and J by 3 bases, with 11 bases between. CDR1 SGHVS and CDR2 FNYEAQ come from the germline V gene. The CDR3 loop spans 13 amino acids. The DNA for the CDR3 is TGTGCCAGCAGTTCCGGGACAAAAGAGACCCAGTACTTC. This translates into CASSSGTKETQYF.

This clone was observed once. The chain joins TRBV2 to TRBJ1-1, with a tentative D call TRBD1 (5 bases). The CDR3 contains 13 residues. Germline V CDR1 and CDR2: SNHLY, FYNNEI. Trimming removed 6 bases from V and 0 bases from J, with 8 bases in between. CDR3 DNA: TGTGCCAGCAGGAGGGACGTGAACACTGAAGCTTTCTTT. Its protein product is CASRRDVNTEAFF.

This clone was observed once. The chain uses TRBV9 and TRBJ1-2; D is perhaps TRBD1 (5 bases). Germline CDR1 SGDLS, CDR2 YYNGEE. The CDR3 spans 16 residues. V was cut by 0 bases and J by 0 bases, with 12 bases left in between. CDR3: CASSVDQGLTNYGYTF. The DNA for the CDR3 is TGTGCCAGCAGCGTAGATCAGGGACTCACTAACTATGGCTACACCTTC.

The chain is built from TRBV30 and TRBJ1-6; 10 nucleotides agree with TRBD1. The J segment lost 8 bases and the V segment lost 5 bases, leaving 3 bases of the junction unmatched. The CDR3 is 13 residues long. The V gene's germline CDR1 is GTSNPN and CDR2 SVGIG (reference sequence). The CDR3 reads CAWGGQGYSPLHF. The CDR3, as DNA: TGTGCCTGGGGGGGACAGGGGTATTCACCCCTCCACTTT. The variable domain in full, with the rest retrieved from reference TRBV30 and TRBJ1-6, is SQTIHQWPATLVQPVGSPLSLECTVEGTSNPNLYWYRQAAGRGLQLLFYSVGIGQISSEVPQNLSASRPQDRQFILSSKKLLLSDSGFYLCAWGGQGYSPLHFGNGTRLTVT.

V and J are TRBV6-5 and TRBJ1-1, with 7 bases aligning to TRBD1. Germline values: CDR1 MNHEY, CDR2 SVGAGI. The CDR3 is made up of 14 amino acids. With V trimmed by 11 bases and J by 3 bases, 12 bases remained unmatched. This CDR3 reads CAGPGGTEDTEAFF. The CDR3, as DNA: TGTGCCGGACCAGGGGGGACAGAGGACACTGAAGCTTTCTTT.

The chain has TRBV29-1 and TRBJ2-2; D uncertain. CDR1 is SQVTM, CDR2 ANQGSEA, per germline. Trimming shortened V by 6 bases and J by 1 base, and 9 bases separated the two germline ends. The CDR3 covers 13 residues. This chain's CDR3 is CSVELQNTGELFF. CDR3 nucleotides: TGCAGCGTAGAGCTCCAGAACACCGGGGAGCTGTTTTTT.

This clone has a single count. The J gene is TRBJ2-7, the V gene TRBV6-6; 7 bases align to TRBD1. V lost 6 bases and J lost 2; bases outside the gene matches: 10. Per the germline V gene, CDR1 is MNHNY and CDR2 is SVGAGI (reference sequence). The CDR3 has 15 residues. The CDR3 here is CASRPLGGQAYEQYF. CDR3 in DNA: TGTGCCAGCAGGCCCCTGGGCGGACAGGCCTACGAGCAGTACTTC.

This chain connects TRBV7-3 to TRBJ2-5; perhaps TRBD1 as D (6 bases). CDR1 is SGHTA, CDR2 FQGTGA, per germline. V lost 5 bases and J lost 3, with 10 bases in between. The CDR3 sequence is 13 residues long. CDR3 sequence (DNA): TGTGCCAGCAGCAGGGACACGAAAGAGACCCAGTACTTC. Residues: CASSRDTKETQYF.

There are a few counts of this clone. This sequence joins TRBV2 and TRBJ2-6; unclear D gene. This CDR3 comprises 17 residues. Trimming removed 8 bases at V and 0 bases at J, with 17 bases between. Germline V gene lookup returns CDR1 SNHLY and CDR2 FYNNEI. The CDR3 DNA reads TGTGCCAGCTCCGTGGGGATCCCGATCTCTGGGGCCAACGTCCTGACTTTC. Its protein product is CASSVGIPISGANVLTF.

The chain has TRBV27 and TRBJ1-2; D unclear. The CDR3 loop spans 13 amino acids. Trimming cost V 4 bases and J 2 bases, with 8 bases left between them. The V gene's germline CDR1 is MNHEY and CDR2 SMNVEV (reference sequence). CDR3 region: CASSSAANYGYTF. The CDR3 DNA reads as TGTGCCAGCAGTTCGGCGGCCAACTATGGCTACACCTTC.

The rearrangement joins TRBV30 to TRBJ1-2; 7 bases are shared with TRBD1. The trim removed 2 bases at V and 6 bases at J, leaving 6 bases unmatched. CDR1 and CDR2 from the germline V gene are GTSNPN and SVGIG (reference sequence). The CDR3 is 13 amino acids. CDR3 sequence (DNA): TGTGCCTGGAGTCAGACAGGGTCCCATGGCTACACCTTC. Translating it yields CAWSQTGSHGYTF.

V is TRBV27 and J is TRBJ2-7, with TRBD2 identical over 8 bases. Germline CDR1 reads MNHEY; CDR2 reads SMNVEV (reference sequence). Trimming removed 6 bases from V and 8 bases from J; junction bases left unmatched: 12. The CDR3 loop spans 14 amino acids. In nucleotides, the CDR3 is TGTGCCAGCAGCCTACGGGGGGGGGCCCTGAAGCAGTACTTC. Its translation is CASSLRGGALKQYF.

This sequence joins TRBV27 and TRBJ2-1; 11 positions match TRBD2. There are 19 residues in the CDR3. The trim removed 5 bases at V and 7 bases at J, leaving 19 bases unmatched. Germline CDR1 reads MNHEY; CDR2 reads SMNVEV (reference sequence). The CDR3 DNA follows: TGTGCCAGCAGTCCCCCTTCCCCCGTACTAGCGGGAGTATGGAATGAGCAGTTCTTC. Its translation is CASSPPSPVLAGVWNEQFF.

The CDR3 reads CASSTGLAGYNEQFF. CDR3 nucleotides: TGCGCCAGCAGCACGGGACTAGCGGGTTACAATGAGCAGTTCTTC. The chain combines TRBV5-1 with TRBJ2-1; 12 nucleotides match TRBD2. CDR1 SGHRS and CDR2 YFSETQ come from the germline V gene. This CDR3 has 15 residues. J gave up 4 bases and V 4 bases, and 3 bases lay outside the gene matches.

The chain joins TRBV6-6 to TRBJ2-5; D gene uncertain. V was shortened by 2 bases and J by 5 bases, with 9 bases between the two germline ends. The CDR3 is made up of 13 amino acids. Germline V gene data show CDR1 as MNHNY and CDR2 as SVGAGI (reference sequence). As DNA, the CDR3 is TGTGCCAGCAGTTACGTCAGTCCTGAGACCCAGTACTTC. Translated, it gives CASSYVSPETQYF.